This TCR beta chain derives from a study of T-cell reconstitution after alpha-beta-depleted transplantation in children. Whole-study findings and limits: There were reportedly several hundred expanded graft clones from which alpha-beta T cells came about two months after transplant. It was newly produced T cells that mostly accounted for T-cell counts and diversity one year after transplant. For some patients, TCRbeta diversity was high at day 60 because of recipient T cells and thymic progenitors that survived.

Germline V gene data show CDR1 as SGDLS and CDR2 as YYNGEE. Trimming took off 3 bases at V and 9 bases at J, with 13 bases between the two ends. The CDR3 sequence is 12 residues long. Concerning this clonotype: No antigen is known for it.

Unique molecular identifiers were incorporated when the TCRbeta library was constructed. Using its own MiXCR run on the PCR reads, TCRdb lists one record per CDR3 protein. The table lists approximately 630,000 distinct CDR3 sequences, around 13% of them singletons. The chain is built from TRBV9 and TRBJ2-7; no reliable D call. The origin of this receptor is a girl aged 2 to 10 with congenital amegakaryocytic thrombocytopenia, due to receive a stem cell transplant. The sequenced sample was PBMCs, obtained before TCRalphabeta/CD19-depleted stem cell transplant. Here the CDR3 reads CASSGPSEVQYF. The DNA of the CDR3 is TGTGCCAGCAGCGGCCCCTCAGAGGTGCAGTACTTC.